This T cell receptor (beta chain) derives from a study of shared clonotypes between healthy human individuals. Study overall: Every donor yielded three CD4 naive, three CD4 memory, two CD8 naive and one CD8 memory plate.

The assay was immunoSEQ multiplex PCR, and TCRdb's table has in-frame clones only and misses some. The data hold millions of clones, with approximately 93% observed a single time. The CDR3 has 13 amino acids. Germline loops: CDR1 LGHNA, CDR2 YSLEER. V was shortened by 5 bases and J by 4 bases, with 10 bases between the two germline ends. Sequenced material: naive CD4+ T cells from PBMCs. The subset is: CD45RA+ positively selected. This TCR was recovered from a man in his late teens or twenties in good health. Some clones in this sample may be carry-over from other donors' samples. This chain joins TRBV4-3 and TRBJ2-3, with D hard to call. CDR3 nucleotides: TGCGCCAGCAGCGGCAGAGGTGCAGATACGCAGTATTTT. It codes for CASSGRGADTQYF.